This T cell receptor (beta chain) is drawn from a study of T cells in localized non-small cell lung cancer. Study-wide results and limits: Adjacent lung held a median 57 of the top 100 tumor clones. Multi-region tumor sequencing was not done, so intratumor heterogeneity could not be excluded. Uninvolved adjacent lung had higher T cell clonality than tumor and all other tissues. Higher adjacent-lung clonality was associated with shorter survival.

Sequenced by immunoSEQ multiplex PCR; TCRdb stores in-frame clones only, minus some. The table has about 43,000 clones, 90% to 95% seen once. Notes on this clone: Its antigen is not identified.

CDR3 length: 16 amino acids. V dropped 0 bases and J dropped 6; count of bases not matched to a gene: 5. CDR1 and CDR2 from the germline V gene are SGDLS and YYNGEE. The sequencing here drew on PBMCs, taken before any cancer treatment. The V call is TRBV9, the J call TRBJ2-3; 12 nucleotides line up with TRBD2. This sequence was found in a woman aged 35-75 years with stage II lung adenocarcinoma. The CDR3: CASSVGLAGVTDTQYF. The DNA for the CDR3 is TGTGCCAGCAGCGTAGGACTAGCGGGAGTAACGGATACGCAGTATTTT.